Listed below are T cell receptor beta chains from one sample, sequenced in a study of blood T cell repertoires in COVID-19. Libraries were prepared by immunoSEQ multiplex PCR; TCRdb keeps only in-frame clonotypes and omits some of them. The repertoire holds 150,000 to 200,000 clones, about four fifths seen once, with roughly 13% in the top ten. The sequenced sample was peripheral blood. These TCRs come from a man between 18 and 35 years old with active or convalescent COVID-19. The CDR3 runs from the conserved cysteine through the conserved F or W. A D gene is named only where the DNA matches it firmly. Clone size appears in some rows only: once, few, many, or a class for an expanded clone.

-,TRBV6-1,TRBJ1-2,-,TGTGCCAGCAGTGAACTACAGGGCTATGGCTACACCTTC,CASSELQGYGYTF
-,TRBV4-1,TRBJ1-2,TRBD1,TGCGCCAGCAGCCAAGTGGGACAGGGCAAGTGGTACTACACCTTC,CASSQVGQGKWYYTF
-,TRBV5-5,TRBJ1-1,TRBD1,TGTGCCAGCAGCGTGAGACAGGGGGCAGCTGAAGCTTTCTTT,CASSVRQGAAEAFF
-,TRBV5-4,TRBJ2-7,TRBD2,TGTGCCAGCAGGATTAGCGGGGGACCCTCCTACGAGCAGTACTTC,CASRISGGPSYEQYF
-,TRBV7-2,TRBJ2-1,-,TGTGCCAGCAGTCAACAGGGCGGCTCCTACAATGAGCAGTTCTTC,CASSQQGGSYNEQFF
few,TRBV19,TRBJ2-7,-,TGTGCCAGTAGTTCCCAACCCGGGGGAGGACTCTACGAGCAGTACTTC,CASSSQPGGGLYEQYF
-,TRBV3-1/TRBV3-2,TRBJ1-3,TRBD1,TGTGCCAGCAGCCAAGGCAGGGGGTCTGGAAACACCATATATTTT,CASSQGRGSGNTIYF
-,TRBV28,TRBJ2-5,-,TGTGCCAGCAGCCAACCGGCACAGCAAGAGACCCAGTACTTC,CASSQPAQQETQYF
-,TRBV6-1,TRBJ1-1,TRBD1,TGTGCCAGCAGTGAAGGAGGGACAGGGCGGACTGAAGCTTTCTTT,CASSEGGTGRTEAFF
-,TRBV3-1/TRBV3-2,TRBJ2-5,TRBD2,TGTGCCAGCAGGATCGATAGCGGGAGGGCCGGGGGGCCAAAAGAGACCCAGTACTTC,CASRIDSGRAGGPKETQYF
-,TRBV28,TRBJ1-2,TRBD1,TGTGCCAGCACCAGACCCCCCGACAGGGGAGGCTACACCTTC,CASTRPPDRGGYTF
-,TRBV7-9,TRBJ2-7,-,TGTGCCAGCACGTCAGTAACCTACGAGCAGTACTTC,CASTSVTYEQYF
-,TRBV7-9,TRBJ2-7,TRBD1,TGTGCCAGCAGCCCTAGTCAGGGGGCATCACATATTGGGTACGAGCAGTACTTC,CASSPSQGASHIGYEQYF
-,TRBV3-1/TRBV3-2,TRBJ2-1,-,TGTGCCAGCAGCCAAGCCGGGGGGCTACAGTTCTTC,CASSQAGGLQFF
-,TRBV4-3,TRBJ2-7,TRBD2,TGCGCCAGCAGCCAAGTGGTAGGGACTAGCGGGAGCTCCTACGAGCAGTACTTC,CASSQVVGTSGSSYEQYF
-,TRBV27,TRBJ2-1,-,TGTGCCAGCAGCCATAGCTCCTACAATGAGCAGTTCTTC,CASSHSSYNEQFF
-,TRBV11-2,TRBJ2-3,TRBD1,TGTGCCAGCAGCTTAGGAGGGACAGAGGGCACAGATACGCAGTATTTT,CASSLGGTEGTDTQYF
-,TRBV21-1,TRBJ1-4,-,TGTGCCAGCAGCAAAGGGGAAGGACAGGGAGGGAATGAAAAACTGTTTTTT,CASSKGEGQGGNEKLFF
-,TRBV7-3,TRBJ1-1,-,TGTGCCAGCAGGATTACGGCGGGGGGCACTGAAGCTTTCTTT,CASRITAGGTEAFF
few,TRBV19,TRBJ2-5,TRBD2,TGTGCCAGTAGTAAGTCGTCCGGGACTAGACGAGAGACCCAGTACTTC,CASSKSSGTRRETQYF
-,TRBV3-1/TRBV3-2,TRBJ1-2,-,TGTGCCAGCAGCCCCCTTGGGGGGACACTCGGGAGGGGCTACACCTTC,CASSPLGGTLGRGYTF
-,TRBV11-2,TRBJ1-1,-,TGTGCCAGCAGCTTGCTGCTCGCGGGGGACACTGAAGCTTTCTTT,CASSLLLAGDTEAFF
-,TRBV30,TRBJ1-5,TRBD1,TGTGCCTATAACTTGAGAACAGGGGGCGGTCAGCCCCAGCATTTT,CAYNLRTGGGQPQHF
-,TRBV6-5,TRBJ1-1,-,TGTGCCATAAAGACAGGAATGAACACTGAAGCTTTCTTT,CAIKTGMNTEAFF
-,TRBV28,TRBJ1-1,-,TGTGCCAGCAGTTTATACTCACAGGGCTCGAACACTGAAGCTTTCTTT,CASSLYSQGSNTEAFF
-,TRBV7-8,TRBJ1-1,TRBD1,TGTGCCAGCAGCCCTCCACCGACAGGGGCCCCGAACACTGAAGCTTTCTTT,CASSPPPTGAPNTEAFF
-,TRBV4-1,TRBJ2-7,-,TGCGCCAGCAGCCATCTCGACTTTGCGGGGCCCCCTACCTACGAGCAGTACTTC,CASSHLDFAGPPTYEQYF
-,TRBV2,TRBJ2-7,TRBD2,TGTGCCAGCAGTGAAGCGGGGGGGATGCGGTACTTC,CASSEAGGMRYF
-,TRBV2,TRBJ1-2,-,TGTGCCAGCGGTGGACTCAGTCCCATCGCTGGCTACACCTTC,CASGGLSPIAGYTF
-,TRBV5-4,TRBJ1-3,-,TGTGCCAGCAGCCCAGGGATTTCTGGAAACACCATATATTTT,CASSPGISGNTIYF
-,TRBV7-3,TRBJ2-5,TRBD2,TGTGCCAGCAGCTCCACTAGCGGTCAGACCCAGTACTTC,CASSSTSGQTQYF
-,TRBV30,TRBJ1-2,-,TGTGCCTGGAGTGCCCCGGACATCTATGGCTACACCTTC,CAWSAPDIYGYTF
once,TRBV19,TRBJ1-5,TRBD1,TGTGCCAGTAGTTTCGGACAGGGGCCTGATCAGCCCCAGCATTTT,CASSFGQGPDQPQHF
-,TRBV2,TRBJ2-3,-,TGTGCCAGCGTGCTAGGAGGGGCAGATACGCAGTATTTT,CASVLGGADTQYF
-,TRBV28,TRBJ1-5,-,TGTGCCAGCAGTTTATTTGGGGGCGGCAGGGGAAGCAATCAGCCCCAGCATTTT,CASSLFGGGRGSNQPQHF
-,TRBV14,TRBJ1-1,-,TGTGCCAGCAGCCGAGGGGGGAACACTGAAGCTTTCTTT,CASSRGGNTEAFF
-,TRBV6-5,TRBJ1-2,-,TGTGCCAGCAGTTACTCGGTGGGACATCTTTATGGCTACACCTTC,CASSYSVGHLYGYTF
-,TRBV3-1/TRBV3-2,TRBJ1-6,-,TGTGCCAGCAGCCAAGCTGCAGGGTTAGGTCATTCACCCCTCCACTTT,CASSQAAGLGHSPLHF
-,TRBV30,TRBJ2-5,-,TGTGCCTGGAGTTCGGACATCCAAGAGACCCAGTACTTC,CAWSSDIQETQYF
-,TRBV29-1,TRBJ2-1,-,TGCAGCGTTGAAAACGAGCACTCCTACAATGAGCAGTTCTTC,CSVENEHSYNEQFF
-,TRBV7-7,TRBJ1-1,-,TGTGCCAGCAGCTCCTCCGTCGGGACTGAAGCTTTCTTT,CASSSSVGTEAFF
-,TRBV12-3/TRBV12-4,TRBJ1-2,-,TGTGCCAGCAGTCCCCTAACTGACTGGGGCTACACCTTC,CASSPLTDWGYTF
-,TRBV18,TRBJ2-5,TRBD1,TGTGCCAGCTCACCACCGGGGACAGGGGTCAAGACCCAGTACTTC,CASSPPGTGVKTQYF
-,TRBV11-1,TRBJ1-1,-,TGTGCCAGCAGCTTAGAGGGACACCGGAACACTGAAGCTTTCTTT,CASSLEGHRNTEAFF
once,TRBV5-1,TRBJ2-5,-,TGCGCCAGCAGCTTGGCAGGGGCCGGGCAAGAGACCCAGTACTTC,CASSLAGAGQETQYF
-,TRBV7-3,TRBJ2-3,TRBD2,TGTGCCAGCAGCTTAACTTATTCGGCTAGCGGGAGCACAGATACGCAGTATTTT,CASSLTYSASGSTDTQYF
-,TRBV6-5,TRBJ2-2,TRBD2,TGTGCCAGCAGAAGACAAGCGGGGACCGGGGAGCTGTTTTTT,CASRRQAGTGELFF
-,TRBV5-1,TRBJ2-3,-,TGCGCCAGCAGCTTGGCCGGCGGAGATACGCAGTATTTT,CASSLAGGDTQYF
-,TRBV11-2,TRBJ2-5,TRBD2,TGTGCCAGCAGCCCACCCGGACTAGCGGGAGGGCCGGGAAGAGAGACCCAGTACTTC,CASSPPGLAGGPGRETQYF